This record concerns one T cell receptor beta chain sequence. No antigen is known for it. Profiled with immunoSEQ multiplex PCR; TCRdb holds only in-frame clones, not every one. The top ten hold just over 14% of the sample, which has 30,000 or so clones, around four fifths seen once. Trimming took 4 bases from V and 8 from J, leaving 11 bases between them. Germline CDR1 KGHSH, CDR2 LQKENI. There are 13 residues in the CDR3. This entry comes from a study of OX40 agonist ivuxolimab in advanced cancers. Study-wide results and caveats: Clonal expansion was seen in CD4+ and CD8+ blood T cells by week 6 at 0.1 to 3.0 mg/kg.

The sequence was obtained from an adult with an advanced solid tumor such as melanoma, head and neck, liver or kidney cancer. The sample consisted of CD4+ or CD8+ T cells sorted from blood, taken in a trial of the OX40 agonist ivuxolimab. V gene TRBV18 combines with J gene TRBJ1-4, with D maybe TRBD1 (5 bases). The CDR3 region is CASSHRLNEKLFF. The CDR3, as DNA: TGTGCCAGCTCACACAGGTTAAACGAAAAACTGTTTTTT.